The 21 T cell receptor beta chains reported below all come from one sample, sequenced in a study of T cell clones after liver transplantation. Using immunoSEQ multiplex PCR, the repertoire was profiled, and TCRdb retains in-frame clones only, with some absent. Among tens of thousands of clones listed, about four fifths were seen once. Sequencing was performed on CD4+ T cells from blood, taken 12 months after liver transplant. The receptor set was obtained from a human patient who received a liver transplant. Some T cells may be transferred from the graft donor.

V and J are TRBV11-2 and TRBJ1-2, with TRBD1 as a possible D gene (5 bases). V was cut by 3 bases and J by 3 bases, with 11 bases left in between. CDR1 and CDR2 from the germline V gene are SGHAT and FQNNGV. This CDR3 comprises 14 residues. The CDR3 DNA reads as TGTGCCAGCAGCTTGGGCTGGGGGGACTATGGCTACACCTTC. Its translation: CASSLGWGDYGYTF.

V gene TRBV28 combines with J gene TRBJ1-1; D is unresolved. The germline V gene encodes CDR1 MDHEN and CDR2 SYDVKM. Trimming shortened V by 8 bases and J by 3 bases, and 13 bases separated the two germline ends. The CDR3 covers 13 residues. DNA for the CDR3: TGTGCCAGCGAAGGACGGGTGGACACTGAAGCTTTCTTT. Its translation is CASEGRVDTEAFF.

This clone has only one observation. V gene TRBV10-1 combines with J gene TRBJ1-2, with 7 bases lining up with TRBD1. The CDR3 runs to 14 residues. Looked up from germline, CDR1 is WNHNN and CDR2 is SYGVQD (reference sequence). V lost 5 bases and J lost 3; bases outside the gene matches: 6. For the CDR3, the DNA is TGCGCCAGCAGTCCCGGGACAGACTACTATGGCTACACCTTC. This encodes CASSPGTDYYGYTF.

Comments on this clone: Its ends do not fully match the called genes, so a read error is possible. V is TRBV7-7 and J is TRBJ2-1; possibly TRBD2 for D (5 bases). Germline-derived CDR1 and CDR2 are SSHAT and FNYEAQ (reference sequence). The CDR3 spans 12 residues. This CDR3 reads CASTPGFGEQFF. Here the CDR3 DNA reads TGTGCTAGCACCCCGGGATTTGGTGAGCAGTTCTTC.

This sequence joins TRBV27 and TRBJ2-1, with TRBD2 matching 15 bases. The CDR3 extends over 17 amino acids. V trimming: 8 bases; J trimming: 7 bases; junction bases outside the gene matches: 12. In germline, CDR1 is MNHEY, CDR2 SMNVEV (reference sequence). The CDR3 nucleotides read TGTGCCAGCTCCTTTAGCCCTGGGACTAGCGGGAGGAATGAGCAGTTCTTC. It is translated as CASSFSPGTSGRNEQFF.

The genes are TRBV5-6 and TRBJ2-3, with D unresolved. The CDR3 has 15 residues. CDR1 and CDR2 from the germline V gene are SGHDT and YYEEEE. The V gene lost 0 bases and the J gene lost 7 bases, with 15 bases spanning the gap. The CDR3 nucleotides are TGTGCCAGCAGCTTGGCGGCCACCCCGTTTTATACGCAGTATTTT. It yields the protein CASSLAATPFYTQYF.

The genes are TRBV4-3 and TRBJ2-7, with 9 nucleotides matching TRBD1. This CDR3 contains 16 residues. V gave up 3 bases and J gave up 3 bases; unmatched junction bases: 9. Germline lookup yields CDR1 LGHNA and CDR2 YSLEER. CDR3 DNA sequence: TGCGCCAGCAGCCAGTTGTGGGACAGGGATGGCTACGAGCAGTACTTC. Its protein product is CASSQLWDRDGYEQYF.

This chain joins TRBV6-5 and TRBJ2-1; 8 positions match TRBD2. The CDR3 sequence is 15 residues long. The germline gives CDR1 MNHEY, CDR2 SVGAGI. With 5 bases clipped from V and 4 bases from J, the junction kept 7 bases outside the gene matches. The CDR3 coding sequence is TGTGCCAGCAGTCAGAGCGGGAGTCGGTACAATGAGCAGTTCTTC. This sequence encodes CASSQSGSRYNEQFF.

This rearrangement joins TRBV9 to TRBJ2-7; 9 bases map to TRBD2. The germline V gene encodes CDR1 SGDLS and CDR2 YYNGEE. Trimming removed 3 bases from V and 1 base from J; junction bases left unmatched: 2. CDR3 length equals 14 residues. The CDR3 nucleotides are TGTGCCAGCAGCGCTAGCGGGACGTCCTACGAGCAGTACTTC. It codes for CASSASGTSYEQYF.

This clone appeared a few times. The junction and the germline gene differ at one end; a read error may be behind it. The CDR3 DNA sequence: TGTGCTAGCAGCTTAGAATTTGGAGATACGCAGTATTTT. It specifies CASSLEFGDTQYF. The chain is built from TRBV7-7 and TRBJ2-3; D gene unclear. In germline, CDR1 is SSHAT, CDR2 FNYEAQ (reference sequence). The CDR3 runs to 13 residues.

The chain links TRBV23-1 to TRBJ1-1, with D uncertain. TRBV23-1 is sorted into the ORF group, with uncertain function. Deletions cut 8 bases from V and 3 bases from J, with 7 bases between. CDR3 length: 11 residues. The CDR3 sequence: CASGPYTEAFF. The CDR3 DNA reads TGCGCCAGCGGCCCTTACACTGAAGCTTTCTTT.

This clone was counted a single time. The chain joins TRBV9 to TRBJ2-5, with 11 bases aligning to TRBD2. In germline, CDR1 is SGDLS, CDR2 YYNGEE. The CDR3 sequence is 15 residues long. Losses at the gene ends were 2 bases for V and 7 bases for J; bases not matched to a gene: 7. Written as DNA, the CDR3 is TGTGCCAGCAGCGTGACGACTAGCGGGACGGGGACCCAGTACTTC. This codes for CASSVTTSGTGTQYF.

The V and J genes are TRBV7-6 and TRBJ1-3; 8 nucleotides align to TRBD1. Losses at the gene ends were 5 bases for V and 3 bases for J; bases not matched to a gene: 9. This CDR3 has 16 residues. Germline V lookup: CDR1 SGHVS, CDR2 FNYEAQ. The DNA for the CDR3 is TGTGCCAGCAGCCCATTATCCACAGGGGGTGGAAACACCATATATTTT. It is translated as CASSPLSTGGGNTIYF. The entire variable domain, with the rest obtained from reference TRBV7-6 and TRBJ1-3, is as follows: GAGVSQSPRYKVTKRGQDVALRCDPISGHVSLYWYRQALGQGPEFLTYFNYEAQQDKSGLPNDRFSAERPEGSISTLTIQRTEQRDSAMYRCASSPLSTGGGNTIYFGEGSWLTVV.

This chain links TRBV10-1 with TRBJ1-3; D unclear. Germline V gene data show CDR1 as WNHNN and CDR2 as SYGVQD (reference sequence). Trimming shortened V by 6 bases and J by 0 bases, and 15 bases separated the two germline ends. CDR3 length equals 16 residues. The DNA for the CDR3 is TGCGCCAGCAGCCCCGGGCCACCCCACTCTGGAAACACCATATATTTT. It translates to CASSPGPPHSGNTIYF.

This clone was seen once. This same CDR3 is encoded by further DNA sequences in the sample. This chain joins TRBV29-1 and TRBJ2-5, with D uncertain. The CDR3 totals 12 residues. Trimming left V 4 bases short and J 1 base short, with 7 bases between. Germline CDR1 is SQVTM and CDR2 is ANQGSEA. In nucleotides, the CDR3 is TGCAGCGTTGTGGGAATCCAAGAGACCCAGTACTTC. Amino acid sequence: CSVVGIQETQYF.

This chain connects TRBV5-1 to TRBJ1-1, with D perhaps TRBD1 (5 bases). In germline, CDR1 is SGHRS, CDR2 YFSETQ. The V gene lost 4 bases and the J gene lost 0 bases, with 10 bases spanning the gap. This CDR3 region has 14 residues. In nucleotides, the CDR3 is TGCGCCAGCAGCCGGGACTTAATGAACACTGAAGCTTTCTTT. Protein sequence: CASSRDLMNTEAFF.

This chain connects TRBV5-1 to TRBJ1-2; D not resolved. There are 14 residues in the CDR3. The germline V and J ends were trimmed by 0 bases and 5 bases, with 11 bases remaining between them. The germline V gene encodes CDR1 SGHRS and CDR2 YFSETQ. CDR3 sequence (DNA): TGCGCCAGCAGCTTGGGGTCAGCGGAATATGGCTACACCTTC. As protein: CASSLGSAEYGYTF.

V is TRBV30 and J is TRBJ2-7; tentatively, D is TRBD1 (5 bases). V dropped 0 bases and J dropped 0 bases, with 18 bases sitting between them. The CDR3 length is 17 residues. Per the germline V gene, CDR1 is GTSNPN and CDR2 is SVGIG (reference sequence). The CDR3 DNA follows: TGTGCCTGGAGTGTACCCCCGGTAGGGGTCAACTCCTACGAGCAGTACTTC. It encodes CAWSVPPVGVNSYEQYF.

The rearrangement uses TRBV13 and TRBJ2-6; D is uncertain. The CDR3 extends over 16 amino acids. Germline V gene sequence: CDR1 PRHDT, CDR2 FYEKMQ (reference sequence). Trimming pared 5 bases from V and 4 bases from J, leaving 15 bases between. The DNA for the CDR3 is TGTGCCAGCAGCCCCCTAGAATTATCCGGGGCCAACGTCCTGACTTTC. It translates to CASSPLELSGANVLTF.

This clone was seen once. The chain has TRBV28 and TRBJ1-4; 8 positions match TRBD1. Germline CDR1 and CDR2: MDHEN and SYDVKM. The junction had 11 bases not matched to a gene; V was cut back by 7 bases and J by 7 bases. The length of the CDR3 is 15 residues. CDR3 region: CASTPGGQGAEKLFF. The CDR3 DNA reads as TGTGCCAGCACCCCTGGGGGGCAGGGGGCTGAAAAACTGTTTTTT.

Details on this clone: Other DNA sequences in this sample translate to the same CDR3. The CDR3 DNA sequence: TGCGCCAGCAGCCTAAGGGGACAGGGGAACACTGAAGCTTTCTTT. It translates to CASSLRGQGNTEAFF. This sequence joins TRBV5-1 and TRBJ1-1, with 9 nucleotides matching TRBD1. This CDR3 is 15 amino acids long. V gave up 4 bases and J gave up 1 base; unmatched junction bases: 5. CDR1 is SGHRS and CDR2 is YFSETQ in the germline V gene.